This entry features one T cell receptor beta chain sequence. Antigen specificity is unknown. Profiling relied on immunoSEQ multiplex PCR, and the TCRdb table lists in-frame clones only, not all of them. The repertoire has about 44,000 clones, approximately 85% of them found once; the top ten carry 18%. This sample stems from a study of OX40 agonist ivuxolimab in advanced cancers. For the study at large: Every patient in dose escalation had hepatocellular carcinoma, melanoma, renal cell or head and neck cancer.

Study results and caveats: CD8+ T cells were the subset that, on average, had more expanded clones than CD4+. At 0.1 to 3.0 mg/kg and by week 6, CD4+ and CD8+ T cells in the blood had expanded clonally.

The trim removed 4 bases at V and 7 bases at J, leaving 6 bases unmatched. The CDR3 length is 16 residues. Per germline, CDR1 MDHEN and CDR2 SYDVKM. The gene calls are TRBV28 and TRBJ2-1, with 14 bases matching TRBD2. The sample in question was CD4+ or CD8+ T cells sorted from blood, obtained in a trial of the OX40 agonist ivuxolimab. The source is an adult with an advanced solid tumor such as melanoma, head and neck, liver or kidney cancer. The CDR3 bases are TGTGCCAGCAGTTCCCGACTAGCGGGGGGGTGGAATGAGCAGTTCTTC. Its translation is CASSSRLAGGWNEQFF.